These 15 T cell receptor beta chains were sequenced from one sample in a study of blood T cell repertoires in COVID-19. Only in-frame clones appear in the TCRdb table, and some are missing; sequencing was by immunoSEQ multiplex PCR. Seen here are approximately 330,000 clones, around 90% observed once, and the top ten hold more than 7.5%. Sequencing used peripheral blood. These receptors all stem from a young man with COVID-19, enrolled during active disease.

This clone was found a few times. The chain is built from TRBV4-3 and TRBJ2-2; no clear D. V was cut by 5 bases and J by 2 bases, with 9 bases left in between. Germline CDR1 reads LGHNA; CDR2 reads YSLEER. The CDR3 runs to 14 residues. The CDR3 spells CASSVAVNTGELFF. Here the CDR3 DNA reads TGCGCCAGCAGCGTGGCGGTTAACACCGGGGAGCTGTTTTTT.

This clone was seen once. CDR3 region: CASSTRTGGIYEQYF. CDR3 nucleotide sequence: TGTGCCAGCAGCACGAGGACAGGGGGAATCTACGAGCAGTACTTC. V and J are TRBV28 and TRBJ2-7; 10 bases align to TRBD1. V lost 6 bases to trimming and J lost 3 bases; unmatched junction nucleotides: 8. The CDR3 length is 15 residues. CDR1 MDHEN and CDR2 SYDVKM come from the germline V gene.

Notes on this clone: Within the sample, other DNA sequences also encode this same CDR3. CDR3 loop: CASSLAPGSYEQYF. The CDR3 DNA is TGTGCCAGCAGCTTAGCCCCGGGCTCCTACGAGCAGTACTTC. This chain links TRBV11-2 with TRBJ2-7; the D is unclear. This CDR3 spans 14 amino acids. CDR1 is SGHAT and CDR2 is FQNNGV in the germline V gene. V was pared by 1 base and J by 0 bases, with 7 bases between.

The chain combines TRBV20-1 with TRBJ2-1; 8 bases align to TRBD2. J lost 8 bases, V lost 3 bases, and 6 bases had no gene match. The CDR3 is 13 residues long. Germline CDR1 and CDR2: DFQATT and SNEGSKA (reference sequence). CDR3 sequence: CSASGPGGDEQFF. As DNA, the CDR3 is TGCAGTGCTAGTGGCCCCGGGGGGGATGAGCAGTTCTTC.

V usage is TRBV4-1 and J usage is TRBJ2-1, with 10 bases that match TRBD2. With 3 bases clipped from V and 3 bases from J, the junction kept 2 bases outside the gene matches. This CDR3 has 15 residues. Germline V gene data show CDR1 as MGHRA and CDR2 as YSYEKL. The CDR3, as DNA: TGCGCCAGCAGCCACAGCGGGAGGGACTACAATGAGCAGTTCTTC. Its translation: CASSHSGRDYNEQFF.

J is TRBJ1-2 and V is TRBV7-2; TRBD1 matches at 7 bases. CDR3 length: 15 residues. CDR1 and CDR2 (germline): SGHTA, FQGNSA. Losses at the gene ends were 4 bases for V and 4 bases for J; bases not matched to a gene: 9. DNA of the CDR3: TGTGCCAGCAGCTCAGGGACAGAAAGGGGCTATGGCTACACCTTC. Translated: CASSSGTERGYGYTF.

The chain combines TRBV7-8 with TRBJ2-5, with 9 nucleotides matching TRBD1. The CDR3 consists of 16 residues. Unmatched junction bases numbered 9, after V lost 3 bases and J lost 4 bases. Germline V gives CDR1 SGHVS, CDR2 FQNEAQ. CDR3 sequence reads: CASSFFGQGPSETQYF. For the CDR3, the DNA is TGTGCCAGCAGCTTCTTCGGACAGGGGCCTTCAGAGACCCAGTACTTC.

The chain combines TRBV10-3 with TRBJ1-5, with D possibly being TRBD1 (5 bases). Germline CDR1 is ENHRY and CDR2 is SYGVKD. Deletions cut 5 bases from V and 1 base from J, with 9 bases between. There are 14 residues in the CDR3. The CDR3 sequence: CAISQGGSNQPQHF. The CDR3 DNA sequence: TGTGCCATCAGTCAGGGTGGGAGCAATCAGCCCCAGCATTTT.

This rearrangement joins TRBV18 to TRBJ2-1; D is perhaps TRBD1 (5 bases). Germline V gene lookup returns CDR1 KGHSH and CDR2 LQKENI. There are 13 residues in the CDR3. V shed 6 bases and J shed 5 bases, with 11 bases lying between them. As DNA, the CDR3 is TGTGCCAGCTCCCTAGGGGCAAACAATGAGCAGTTCTTC. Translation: CASSLGANNEQFF.

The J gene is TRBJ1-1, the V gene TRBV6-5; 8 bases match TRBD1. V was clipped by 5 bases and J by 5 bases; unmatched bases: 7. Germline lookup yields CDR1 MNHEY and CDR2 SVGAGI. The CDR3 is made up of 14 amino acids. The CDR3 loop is CASSTRQGRTEAFF. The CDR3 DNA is TGTGCCAGCAGTACGAGACAGGGGCGGACTGAAGCTTTCTTT.

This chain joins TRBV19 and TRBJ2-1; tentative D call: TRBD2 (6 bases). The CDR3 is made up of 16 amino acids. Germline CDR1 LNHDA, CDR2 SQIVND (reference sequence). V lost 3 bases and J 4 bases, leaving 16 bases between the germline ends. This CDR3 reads CASSIFGGSRYNEQFF. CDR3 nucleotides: TGTGCCAGTAGTATTTTTGGGGGGAGCAGGTACAATGAGCAGTTCTTC.

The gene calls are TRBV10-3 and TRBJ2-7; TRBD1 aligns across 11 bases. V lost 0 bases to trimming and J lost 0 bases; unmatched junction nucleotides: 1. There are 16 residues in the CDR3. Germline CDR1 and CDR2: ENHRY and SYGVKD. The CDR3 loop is CAISESGTGGSYEQYF. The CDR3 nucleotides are TGTGCCATCAGTGAGTCCGGGACAGGGGGCTCCTACGAGCAGTACTTC.

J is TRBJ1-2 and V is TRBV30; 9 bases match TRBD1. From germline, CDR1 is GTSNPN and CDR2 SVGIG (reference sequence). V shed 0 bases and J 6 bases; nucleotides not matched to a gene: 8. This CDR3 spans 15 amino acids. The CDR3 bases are TGTGCCTGGAGTGTACAGGGAGGACAGGGGAATGGCTACACCTTC. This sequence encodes CAWSVQGGQGNGYTF.

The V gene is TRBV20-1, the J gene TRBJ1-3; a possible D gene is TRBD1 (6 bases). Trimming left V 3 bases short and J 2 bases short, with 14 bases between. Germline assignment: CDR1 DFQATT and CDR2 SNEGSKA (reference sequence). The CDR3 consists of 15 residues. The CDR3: CSASATGQAGNTIYF. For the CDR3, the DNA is TGCAGTGCTAGTGCGACAGGTCAAGCTGGAAACACCATATATTTT.

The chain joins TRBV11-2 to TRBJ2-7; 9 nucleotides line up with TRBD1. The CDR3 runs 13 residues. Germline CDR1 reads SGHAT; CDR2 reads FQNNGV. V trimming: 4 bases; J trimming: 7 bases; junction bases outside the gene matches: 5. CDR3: CASSSGQGWEQYF. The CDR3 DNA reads TGTGCCAGCAGCTCGGGACAGGGATGGGAGCAGTACTTC.